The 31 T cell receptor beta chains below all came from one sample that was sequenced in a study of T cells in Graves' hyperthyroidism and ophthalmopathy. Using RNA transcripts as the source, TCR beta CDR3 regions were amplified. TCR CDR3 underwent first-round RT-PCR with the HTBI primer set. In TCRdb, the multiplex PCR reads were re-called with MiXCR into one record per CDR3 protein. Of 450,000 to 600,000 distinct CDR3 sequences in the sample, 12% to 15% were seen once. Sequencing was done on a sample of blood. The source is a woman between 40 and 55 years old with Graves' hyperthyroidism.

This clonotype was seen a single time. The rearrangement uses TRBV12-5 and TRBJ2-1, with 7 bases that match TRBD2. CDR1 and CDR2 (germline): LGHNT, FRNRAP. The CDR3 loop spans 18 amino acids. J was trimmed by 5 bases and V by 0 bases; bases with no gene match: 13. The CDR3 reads CASGLVLLGGSRNNEQFF. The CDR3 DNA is TGTGCTAGTGGTTTGGTACTTTTGGGGGGGTCGAGGAACAATGAGCAGTTCTTC.

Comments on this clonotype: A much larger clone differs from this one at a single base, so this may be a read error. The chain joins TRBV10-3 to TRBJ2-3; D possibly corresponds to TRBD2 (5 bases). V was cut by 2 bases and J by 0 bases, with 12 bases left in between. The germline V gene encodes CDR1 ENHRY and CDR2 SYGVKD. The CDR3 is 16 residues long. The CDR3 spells CAISELGRTSTDTQYF. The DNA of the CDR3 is TGTGCCATCAGTGAGCTTGGGCGGACTAGCACAGATACGCAGTATTTT.

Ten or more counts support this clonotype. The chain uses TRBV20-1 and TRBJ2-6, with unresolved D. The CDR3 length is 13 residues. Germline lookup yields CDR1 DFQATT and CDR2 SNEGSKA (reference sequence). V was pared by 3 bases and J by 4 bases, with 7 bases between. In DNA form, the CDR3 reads TGCAGTGCTAGCCCCGCCGGGGCCAACGTCCTGACTTTC. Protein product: CSASPAGANVLTF.

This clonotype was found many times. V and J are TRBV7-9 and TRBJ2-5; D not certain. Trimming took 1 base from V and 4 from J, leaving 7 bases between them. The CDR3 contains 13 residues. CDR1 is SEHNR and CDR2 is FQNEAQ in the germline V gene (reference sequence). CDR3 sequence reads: CASSLVERETQYF. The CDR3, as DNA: TGTGCCAGCAGCTTAGTGGAGCGAGAGACCCAGTACTTC. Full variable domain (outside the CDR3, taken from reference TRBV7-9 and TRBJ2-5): DTGVSQNPRHKITKRGQNVTFRCDPISEHNRLYWYRQTLGQGPEFLTYFQNEAQLEKSRLLSDRFSAERPKGSFSTLEIQRTEQGDSAMYLCASSLVERETQYFGPGTRLLVL.

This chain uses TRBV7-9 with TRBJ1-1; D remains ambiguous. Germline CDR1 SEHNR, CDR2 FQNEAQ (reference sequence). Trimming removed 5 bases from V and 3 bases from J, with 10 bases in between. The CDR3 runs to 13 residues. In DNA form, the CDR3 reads TGTGCCAGCAGCCGTGACTGGGACACTGAAGCTTTCTTT. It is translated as CASSRDWDTEAFF. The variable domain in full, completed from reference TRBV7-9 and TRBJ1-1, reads DTGVSQNPRHKITKRGQNVTFRCDPISEHNRLYWYRQTLGQGPEFLTYFQNEAQLEKSRLLSDRFSAERPKGSFSTLEIQRTEQGDSAMYLCASSRDWDTEAFFGQGTRLTVV.

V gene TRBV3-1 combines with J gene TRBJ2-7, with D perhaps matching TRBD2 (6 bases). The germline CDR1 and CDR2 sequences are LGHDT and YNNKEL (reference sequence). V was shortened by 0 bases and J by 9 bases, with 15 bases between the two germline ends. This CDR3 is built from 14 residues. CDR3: CASSQEGYPGGQYF. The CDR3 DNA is TGTGCCAGCAGCCAAGAGGGATACCCCGGGGGGCAGTACTTC.

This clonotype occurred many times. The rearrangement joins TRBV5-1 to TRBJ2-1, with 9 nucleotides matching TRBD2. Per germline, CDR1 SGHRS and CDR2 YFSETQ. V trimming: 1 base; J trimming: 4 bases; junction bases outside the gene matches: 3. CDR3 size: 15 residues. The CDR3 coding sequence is TGCGCCAGCAGCTTGTCGACTAGCGGATACAATGAGCAGTTCTTC. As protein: CASSLSTSGYNEQFF.

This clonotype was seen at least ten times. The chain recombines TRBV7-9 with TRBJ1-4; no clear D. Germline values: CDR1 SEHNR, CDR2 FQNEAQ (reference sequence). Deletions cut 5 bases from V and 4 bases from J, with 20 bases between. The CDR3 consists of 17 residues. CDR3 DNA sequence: TGTGCCAGCAGCCAATTGCCTGTGCACGGCCTTAATGAAAAACTGTTTTTT. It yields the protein CASSQLPVHGLNEKLFF.

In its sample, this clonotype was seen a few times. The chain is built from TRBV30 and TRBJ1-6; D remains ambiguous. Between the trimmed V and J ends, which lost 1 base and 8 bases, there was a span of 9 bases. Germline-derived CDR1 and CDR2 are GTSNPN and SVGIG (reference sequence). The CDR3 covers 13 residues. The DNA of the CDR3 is TGTGCCTGGAGTGAAAGAACGGATTCACCCCTCCACTTT. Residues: CAWSERTDSPLHF.

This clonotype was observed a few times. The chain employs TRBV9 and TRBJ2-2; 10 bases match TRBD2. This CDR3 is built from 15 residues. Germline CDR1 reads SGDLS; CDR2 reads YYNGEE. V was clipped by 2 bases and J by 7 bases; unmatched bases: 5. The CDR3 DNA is TGTGCCAGCAGCGTCAGCGGGAGGGCCGGCGGGGAGCTGTTTTTT. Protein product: CASSVSGRAGGELFF.

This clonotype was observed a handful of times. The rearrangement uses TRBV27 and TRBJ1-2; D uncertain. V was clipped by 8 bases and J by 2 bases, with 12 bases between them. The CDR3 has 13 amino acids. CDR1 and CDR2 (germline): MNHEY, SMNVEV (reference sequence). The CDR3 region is CASGDQVNYGYTF. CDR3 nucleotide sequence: TGTGCCAGCGGAGACCAGGTCAACTATGGCTACACCTTC.

Here the CDR3 DNA reads TGTGCCAGCAGTGACCGGGCGGGGGGCTCCCAAGAGACCCAGTACTTC. Its protein is CASSDRAGGSQETQYF. This chain links TRBV2 with TRBJ2-5, with 8 bases fitting TRBD2. The ends lost 3 bases at V and 1 base at J; junction bases unmatched: 7. CDR1 and CDR2 (germline): SNHLY, FYNNEI. The CDR3 is made up of 16 amino acids.

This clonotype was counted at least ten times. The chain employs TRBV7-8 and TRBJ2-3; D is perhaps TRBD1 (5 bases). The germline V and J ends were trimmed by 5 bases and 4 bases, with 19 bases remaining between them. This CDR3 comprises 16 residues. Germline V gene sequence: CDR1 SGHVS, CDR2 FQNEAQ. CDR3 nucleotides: TGTGCCAGCAGCGTTGACTTGCCAGGGTTTGCAGATACGCAGTATTTT. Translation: CASSVDLPGFADTQYF.

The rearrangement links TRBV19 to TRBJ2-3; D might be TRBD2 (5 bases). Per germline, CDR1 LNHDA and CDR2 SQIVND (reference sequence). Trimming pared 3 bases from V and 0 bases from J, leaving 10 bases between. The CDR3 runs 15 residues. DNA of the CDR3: TGTGCCAGTAGTATCGGCGGGCCCAGCACAGATACGCAGTATTTT. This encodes CASSIGGPSTDTQYF.

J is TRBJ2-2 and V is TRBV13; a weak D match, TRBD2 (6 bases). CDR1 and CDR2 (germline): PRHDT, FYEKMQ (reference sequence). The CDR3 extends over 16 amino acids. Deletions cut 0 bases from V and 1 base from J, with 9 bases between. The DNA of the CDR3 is TGTGCCAGCAGCTTAGGCCGTAGCGGGAACACCGGGGAGCTGTTTTTT. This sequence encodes CASSLGRSGNTGELFF.

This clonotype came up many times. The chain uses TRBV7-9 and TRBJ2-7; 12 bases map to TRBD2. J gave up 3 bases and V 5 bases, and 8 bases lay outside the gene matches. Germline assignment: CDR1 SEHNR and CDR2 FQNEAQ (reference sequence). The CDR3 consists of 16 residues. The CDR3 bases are TGTGCCAGCAGCGCAAGACTAGCGGGAGTAGACTACGAGCAGTACTTC. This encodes CASSARLAGVDYEQYF.

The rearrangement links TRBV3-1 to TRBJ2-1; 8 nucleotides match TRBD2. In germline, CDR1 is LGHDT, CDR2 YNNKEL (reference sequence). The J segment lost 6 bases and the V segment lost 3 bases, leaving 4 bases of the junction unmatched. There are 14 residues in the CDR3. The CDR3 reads CASSQAGTSNEQFF. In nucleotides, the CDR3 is TGTGCCAGCAGCCAGGCCGGGACTAGCAATGAGCAGTTCTTC.

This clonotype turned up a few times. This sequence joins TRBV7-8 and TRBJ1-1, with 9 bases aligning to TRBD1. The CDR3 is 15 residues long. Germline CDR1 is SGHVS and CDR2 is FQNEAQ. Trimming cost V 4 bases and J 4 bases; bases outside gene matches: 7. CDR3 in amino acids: CASSYRGQGGTEAFF. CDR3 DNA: TGTGCCAGCAGCTATAGGGGACAGGGTGGCACTGAAGCTTTCTTT.

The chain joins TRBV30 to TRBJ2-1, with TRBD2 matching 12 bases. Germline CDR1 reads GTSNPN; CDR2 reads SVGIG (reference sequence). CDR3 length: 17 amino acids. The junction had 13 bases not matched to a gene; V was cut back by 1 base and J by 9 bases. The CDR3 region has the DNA TGTGCCTGGAGTGGAGCTCGGACTAGCGGGATACAGGGTGAGCAGTTCTTC. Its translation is CAWSGARTSGIQGEQFF.

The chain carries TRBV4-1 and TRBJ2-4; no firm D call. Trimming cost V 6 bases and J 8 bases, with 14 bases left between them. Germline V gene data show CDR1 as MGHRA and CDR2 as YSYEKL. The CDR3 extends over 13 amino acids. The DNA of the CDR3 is TGCGCCAGCAGTTGGGGTATGTCGGACATTCAGTACTTC. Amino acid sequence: CASSWGMSDIQYF.

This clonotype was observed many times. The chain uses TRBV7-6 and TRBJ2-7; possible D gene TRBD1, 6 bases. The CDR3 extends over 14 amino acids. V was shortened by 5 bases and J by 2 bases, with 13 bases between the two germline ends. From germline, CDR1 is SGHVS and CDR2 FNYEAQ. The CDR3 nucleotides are TGTGCCAGCAGCGCCCTTGACAGGCCCTACGAGCAGTACTTC. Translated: CASSALDRPYEQYF.

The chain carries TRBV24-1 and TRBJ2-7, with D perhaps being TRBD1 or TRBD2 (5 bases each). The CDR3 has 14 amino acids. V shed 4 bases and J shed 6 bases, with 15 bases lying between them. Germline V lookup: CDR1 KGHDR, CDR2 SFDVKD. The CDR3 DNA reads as TGTGCCACCAGTGACCGGGACCTTAAGGGCGAGCAGTACTTC. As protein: CATSDRDLKGEQYF.

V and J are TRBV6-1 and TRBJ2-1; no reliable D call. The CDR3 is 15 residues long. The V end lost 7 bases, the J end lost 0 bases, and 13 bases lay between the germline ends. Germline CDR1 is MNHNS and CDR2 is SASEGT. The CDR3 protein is CASKALQTSYNEQFF. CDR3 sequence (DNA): TGTGCCAGCAAGGCCCTCCAAACCTCCTACAATGAGCAGTTCTTC.

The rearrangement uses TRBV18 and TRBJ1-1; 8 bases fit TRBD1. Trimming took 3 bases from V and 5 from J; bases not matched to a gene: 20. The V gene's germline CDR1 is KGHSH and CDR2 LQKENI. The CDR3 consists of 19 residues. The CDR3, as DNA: TGTGCCAGCTCACCCTGGGATATCTATCGGCAGGGGGCAAATACTGAAGCTTTCTTT. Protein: CASSPWDIYRQGANTEAFF.

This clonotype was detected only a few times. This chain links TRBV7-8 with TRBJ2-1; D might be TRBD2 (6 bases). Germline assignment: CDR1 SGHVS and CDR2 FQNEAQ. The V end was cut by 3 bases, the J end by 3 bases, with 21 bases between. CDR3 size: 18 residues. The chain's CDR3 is CASSFREATFSFYNEQFF. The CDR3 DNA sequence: TGTGCCAGCAGCTTTAGGGAGGCTACATTTAGCTTCTACAATGAGCAGTTCTTC.

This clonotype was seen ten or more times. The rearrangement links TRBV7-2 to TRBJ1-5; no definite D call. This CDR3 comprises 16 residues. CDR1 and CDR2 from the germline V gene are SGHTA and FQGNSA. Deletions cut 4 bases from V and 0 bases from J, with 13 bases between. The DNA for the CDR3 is TGTGCCAGCAGCTCGCCCGGGGATTATAGCAATCAGCCCCAGCATTTT. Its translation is CASSSPGDYSNQPQHF.

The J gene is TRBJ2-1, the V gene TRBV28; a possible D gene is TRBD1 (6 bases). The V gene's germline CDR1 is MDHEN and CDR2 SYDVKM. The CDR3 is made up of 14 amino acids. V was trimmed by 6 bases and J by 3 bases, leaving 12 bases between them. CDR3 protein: CASRPQGNYNEQFF. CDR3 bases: TGTGCCAGCAGGCCACAGGGAAACTACAATGAGCAGTTCTTC.

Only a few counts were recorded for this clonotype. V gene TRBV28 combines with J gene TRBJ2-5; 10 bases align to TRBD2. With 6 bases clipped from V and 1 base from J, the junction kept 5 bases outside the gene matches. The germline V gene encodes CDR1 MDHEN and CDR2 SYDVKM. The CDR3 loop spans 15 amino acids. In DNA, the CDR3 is TGTGCCAGCAGCTCCAGCGGGAGGGCCCAAGAGACCCAGTACTTC. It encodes CASSSSGRAQETQYF.

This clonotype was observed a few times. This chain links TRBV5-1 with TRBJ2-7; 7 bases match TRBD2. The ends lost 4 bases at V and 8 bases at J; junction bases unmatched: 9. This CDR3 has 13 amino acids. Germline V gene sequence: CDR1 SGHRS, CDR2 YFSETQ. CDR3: CASSPGTTGQQYF. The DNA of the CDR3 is TGCGCCAGCAGCCCCGGGACTACCGGCCAGCAGTACTTC.

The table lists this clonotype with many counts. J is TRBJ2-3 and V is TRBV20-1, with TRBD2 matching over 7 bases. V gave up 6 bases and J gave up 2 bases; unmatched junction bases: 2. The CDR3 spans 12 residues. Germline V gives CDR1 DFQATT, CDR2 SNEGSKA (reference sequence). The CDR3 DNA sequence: TGCAGTGCCAAGCGGGACACAGATACGCAGTATTTT. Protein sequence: CSAKRDTDTQYF.

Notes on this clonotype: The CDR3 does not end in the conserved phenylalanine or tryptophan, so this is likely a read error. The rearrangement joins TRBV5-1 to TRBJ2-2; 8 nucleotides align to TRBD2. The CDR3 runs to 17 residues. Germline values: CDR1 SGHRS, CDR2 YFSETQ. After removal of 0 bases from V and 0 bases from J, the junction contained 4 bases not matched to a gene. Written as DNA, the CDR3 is TGCGCCAGCAGCTTGGCTAGCGGGCCCGCGAACACCGGGGAGCTGTTTTTA. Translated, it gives CASSLASGPANTGELFL.